This T cell receptor beta chain stems from a study of CXCR3 chemokines and chemotherapy response in bladder cancer. TCRdb recomputed calls from the PCR reads with MiXCR, one row per CDR3 protein. The sample includes about 13,000 distinct CDR3 sequences, around an eighth seen only once; the top ten take 25% to 30%. At least ten counts were recorded for this clonotype. The sample was collected from a patient whose treatment included neoadjuvant chemotherapy. The receptor was isolated from a human donor with bladder cancer that did not respond to neoadjuvant chemotherapy.

The CDR3 DNA reads TGTGCCAGCAGCGCCTCTAGTTTCACCGGGACAGGTGCCAACAATGAGCAGTTCTTC. This encodes CASSASSFTGTGANNEQFF. The chain is built from TRBV9 and TRBJ2-1, with 8 bases that match TRBD1. Germline V gene sequence: CDR1 SGDLS, CDR2 YYNGEE. The trim removed 3 bases at V and 5 bases at J, leaving 19 bases unmatched. The CDR3 sequence is 19 residues long.